Each of the 32 T cell receptor beta chains below was sequenced from the same sample in a study of T cell changes during pregnancy in multiple sclerosis. Assay: immunoSEQ multiplex PCR; the TCRdb copy retains only in-frame clones and omits some. The sample lists tens of thousands of clones; approximately 92% were seen once. Specimen: CD4+ T cells from peripheral blood mononuclear cells, collected in the second trimester of pregnancy. These receptors were obtained from a female donor in good health, enrolled as a control in a pregnancy study.

The chain links TRBV30 to TRBJ1-4; TRBD1 might be the D (6 bases). V dropped 5 bases and J dropped 6 bases, with 13 bases sitting between them. Germline lookup yields CDR1 GTSNPN and CDR2 SVGIG (reference sequence). CDR3 size: 13 residues. This CDR3 is CAWGGGGDEKLFF. CDR3 bases: TGTGCCTGGGGTGGGGGCGGCGATGAAAAACTGTTTTTT.

In its sample, this clone was seen once. The chain links TRBV2 to TRBJ2-2, with D possibly being TRBD2 (6 bases). This CDR3 has 16 amino acids. The germline V gene has CDR1 SNHLY and CDR2 FYNNEI. The V and J ends lost 6 bases and 7 bases respectively, with 21 bases between them. CDR3 loop: CASSLEKWGESGELFF. Written as DNA, the CDR3 is TGTGCCAGCAGCCTCGAAAAATGGGGGGAAAGCGGGGAGCTGTTTTTT.

This clone came up a few times. The gene calls are TRBV7-9 and TRBJ2-5; 8 nucleotides match TRBD2. V dropped 7 bases and J dropped 4; count of bases not matched to a gene: 11. The CDR3 consists of 15 residues. Germline V CDR1 and CDR2: SEHNR, FQNEAQ (reference sequence). The CDR3 here is CASTLVSGSTETQYF. The CDR3, as DNA: TGTGCCAGCACCCTCGTCAGCGGGAGCACAGAGACCCAGTACTTC.

In its sample, this clone was seen a few times. The chain carries TRBV6-6 and TRBJ1-5, with D perhaps TRBD1 (6 bases). V was trimmed by 0 bases and J by 7 bases, leaving 13 bases between them. The CDR3 is 15 residues long. The germline CDR1 and CDR2 sequences are MNHNY and SVGAGI (reference sequence). CDR3 DNA sequence: TGTGCCAGCAGTTACTCCACAGGGATTCCACAGCCCCAGCATTTT. Encoded protein: CASSYSTGIPQPQHF.

The chain uses TRBV30 and TRBJ2-7; D gene ambiguous. The CDR3 totals 11 residues. V dropped 6 bases and J dropped 6 bases, with 12 bases sitting between them. CDR1 and CDR2 (germline): GTSNPN, SVGIG (reference sequence). The CDR3 nucleotides are TGTGCCTGCTGTTCCCCTTCCGAGCAGTACTTC. Translation: CACCSPSEQYF.

The chain couples TRBV7-9 to TRBJ1-1; TRBD1 agrees at 7 bases. Germline assignment: CDR1 SEHNR and CDR2 FQNEAQ (reference sequence). Trimming at V came to 5 bases and at J to 6 bases, leaving 3 bases not matched to a gene. The CDR3 is 12 amino acids. The DNA of the CDR3 is TGTGCCAGCAGCCCAGACAGGGCTGAAGCTTTCTTT. Its translation: CASSPDRAEAFF.

The chain has TRBV18 and TRBJ2-3; TRBD2 aligns across 7 bases. The trim removed 6 bases at V and 6 bases at J, leaving 12 bases unmatched. There are 15 residues in the CDR3. CDR1 and CDR2 (germline): KGHSH, LQKENI. The CDR3 coding sequence is TGTGCCAGCTCCCGTGAGCGGGGAGGCCGGGATACGCAGTATTTT. Encoded protein: CASSRERGGRDTQYF.

This chain connects TRBV27 to TRBJ2-2; 7 bases map to TRBD1. J gave up 0 bases and V 6 bases, and 1 base lay outside the gene matches. Germline CDR1 is MNHEY and CDR2 is SMNVEV (reference sequence). There are 14 residues in the CDR3. CDR3: CASRGQANTGELFF. As DNA, the CDR3 is TGTGCCAGCAGAGGACAGGCGAACACCGGGGAGCTGTTTTTT.

The J gene is TRBJ2-1, the V gene TRBV29-1, with D possibly TRBD2 on 6 matching bases. V lost 4 bases, J lost 9 bases, and 13 bases lay in between. This CDR3 has 12 residues. CDR1 is SQVTM and CDR2 is ANQGSEA in the germline V gene. The CDR3: CSVGEEGLEQFF. The CDR3, as DNA: TGCAGCGTTGGAGAGGAGGGCCTTGAGCAGTTCTTC.

CDR3 sequence reads: CASSPVGLAGTDTQYF. The DNA of the CDR3 is TGTGCCAGCTCACCGGTCGGCCTAGCGGGCACAGATACGCAGTATTTT. V and J are TRBV18 and TRBJ2-3; 7 bases are shared with TRBD2. This CDR3 has 16 residues. From germline, CDR1 is KGHSH and CDR2 LQKENI. J lost 1 base, V lost 3 bases, and 7 bases had no gene match.

V gene TRBV19 combines with J gene TRBJ2-6, with 8 positions matching TRBD1. V was clipped by 5 bases and J by 0 bases; unmatched bases: 6. This CDR3 has 17 residues. CDR1 LNHDA and CDR2 SQIVND come from the germline V gene (reference sequence). The CDR3 coding sequence is TGTGCCAGTAGTTTGGACAGGGCGAGCTCTGGGGCCAACGTCCTGACTTTC. It yields the protein CASSLDRASSGANVLTF.

J is TRBJ2-1 and V is TRBV9, with 13 bases identical to TRBD2. V trimming: 4 bases; J trimming: 9 bases; junction bases outside the gene matches: 19. This CDR3 has 19 amino acids. Germline V CDR1 and CDR2: SGDLS, YYNGEE. The CDR3 DNA is TGTGCCAGCAGCCCCTCCCCCCGGGCGGGACTAGCGGGGTCTAGTGAGCAGTTCTTC. This gives the protein CASSPSPRAGLAGSSEQFF.

This chain connects TRBV5-1 to TRBJ2-7, with D tentatively TRBD2 (5 bases). Germline V gives CDR1 SGHRS, CDR2 YFSETQ. CDR3 length equals 16 residues. V gave up 5 bases and J gave up 6 bases, with 24 bases separating them. For the CDR3, the DNA is TGCGCCAGCAGTTGGAGCGGAGACCAATCCGGGGTCGAGCAGTACTTC. Residues: CASSWSGDQSGVEQYF. The entire variable domain, with the rest obtained from reference TRBV5-1 and TRBJ2-7, is as follows: KAGVTQTPRYLIKTRGQQVTLSCSPISGHRSVSWYQQTPGQGLQFLFEYFSETQRNKGNFPGRFSGRQFSNSRSEMNVSTLELGDSALYLCASSWSGDQSGVEQYFGPGTRLTVT.

V gene TRBV5-1 combines with J gene TRBJ2-5; TRBD2 is a possible D gene (6 bases). Trimming stripped 0 bases from V and 7 bases from J, with 13 bases between. Germline CDR1 SGHRS, CDR2 YFSETQ. The CDR3 extends over 14 amino acids. CDR3: CASSLEGTFWTQYF. For the CDR3, the DNA is TGCGCCAGCAGCTTGGAGGGGACTTTCTGGACCCAGTACTTC. The variable domain in full, completed from reference TRBV5-1 and TRBJ2-5, reads KAGVTQTPRYLIKTRGQQVTLSCSPISGHRSVSWYQQTPGQGLQFLFEYFSETQRNKGNFPGRFSGRQFSNSRSEMNVSTLELGDSALYLCASSLEGTFWTQYFGPGTRLLVL.

The chain links TRBV28 to TRBJ2-7; D might be TRBD1 (6 bases). Germline V gene lookup returns CDR1 MDHEN and CDR2 SYDVKM. The V end was cut by 2 bases, the J end by 4 bases, with 9 bases between. The CDR3 consists of 13 residues. CDR3: CASSLPGQYEQYF. For the CDR3, the DNA is TGTGCCAGCAGTTTACCCGGACAGTACGAGCAGTACTTC.

This clone was detected only a few times. The genes are TRBV7-9 and TRBJ1-1; the match to TRBD1 covers 9 bases. This CDR3 region has 15 residues. The ends lost 5 bases at V and 11 bases at J; junction bases unmatched: 15. Germline CDR1 and CDR2: SEHNR and FQNEAQ (reference sequence). The CDR3 spells CASSPLSATGGQAFF. The CDR3 DNA reads as TGTGCCAGCAGCCCCCTTAGTGCGACAGGGGGACAGGCTTTCTTT.

This rearrangement joins TRBV4-3 to TRBJ2-7; 7 bases agree with TRBD2. Germline CDR1 reads LGHNA; CDR2 reads YSLEER. This CDR3 comprises 15 residues. The V gene end was trimmed by 0 bases and the J gene end by 2 bases; junction bases not matched to a gene: 4. Here the CDR3 reads CASSQDSGGPYEQYF. CDR3 bases: TGCGCCAGCAGCCAAGATTCGGGAGGCCCCTACGAGCAGTACTTC.

J is TRBJ2-1 and V is TRBV6-4; TRBD2 might be the D (9 bases). Germline values: CDR1 MRHNA, CDR2 SNTAGT. The V and J ends lost 5 bases and 9 bases respectively, with 23 bases between them. The CDR3 has 16 residues. This chain's CDR3 is CASSSGGTQGVGEQFF. CDR3 DNA sequence: TGTGCCAGCAGTAGCGGGGGGACACAGGGGGTAGGTGAGCAGTTCTTC.

The gene calls are TRBV19 and TRBJ1-5; 7 nucleotides match TRBD1. Germline trimming cut 1 base from V and 3 bases from J; bases unmatched to any gene: 3. The CDR3 consists of 15 residues. Germline lookup yields CDR1 LNHDA and CDR2 SQIVND (reference sequence). The CDR3, as DNA: TGTGCCAGTAGTATAGTTCAGGGGGTCAATCAGCCCCAGCATTTT. Translated, it gives CASSIVQGVNQPQHF. Together with reference TRBV19 and TRBJ1-5, the CDR3 gives the full variable domain: DGGITQSPKYLFRKEGQNVTLSCEQNLNHDAMYWYRQDPGQGLRLIYYSQIVNDFQKGDIAEGYSVSREKKESFPLTVTSAQKNPTAFYLCASSIVQGVNQPQHFGDGTRLSIL.

The chain links TRBV4-1 to TRBJ2-3, with D unresolved. V was shortened by 1 base and J by 0 bases, with 2 bases between the two germline ends. Germline lookup yields CDR1 MGHRA and CDR2 YSYEKL. CDR3 length: 13 residues. This CDR3 reads CASSQASTDTQYF. CDR3 DNA sequence: TGCGCCAGCAGCCAAGCTAGCACAGATACGCAGTATTTT.

This rearrangement joins TRBV5-1 to TRBJ2-7; 10 bases agree with TRBD1. Germline V gene data show CDR1 as SGHRS and CDR2 as YFSETQ. V shed 6 bases, J shed 3 bases, and the junction held 6 bases outside the gene matches. This CDR3 contains 14 residues. Written as DNA, the CDR3 is TGCGCCAGCAACCCGGACAGGGGGTTCTACGAGCAGTACTTC. Protein sequence: CASNPDRGFYEQYF.

V gene TRBV20-1 combines with J gene TRBJ2-1, with D unclear. Deletions cut 5 bases from V and 8 bases from J, with 10 bases between. The CDR3 length is 11 residues. Germline-derived CDR1 and CDR2 are DFQATT and SNEGSKA (reference sequence). The CDR3 DNA reads as TGCAGTGCTCGCCGGGTGGATGAGCAGTTCTTC. Residues: CSARRVDEQFF.

Turning to this clone: The same CDR3 can be traced to other DNA sequences in this sample. The chain has TRBV7-2 and TRBJ2-1; D not resolved. The CDR3 has 13 residues. Germline V gives CDR1 SGHTA, CDR2 FQGNSA. The V gene lost 2 bases and the J gene lost 4 bases, with 6 bases spanning the gap. The CDR3 loop reads CASSLYSYNEQFF. In DNA, the CDR3 is TGTGCCAGCAGCTTATACAGTTACAATGAGCAGTTCTTC.

The V call is TRBV28, the J call TRBJ2-4; 8 nucleotides match TRBD2. The germline gives CDR1 MDHEN, CDR2 SYDVKM. Unmatched junction bases numbered 15, after V lost 5 bases and J lost 6 bases. The length of the CDR3 is 17 residues. The CDR3 loop is CASSPPRTSRYLNIQYF. In nucleotides, the CDR3 is TGTGCCAGCAGTCCACCGCGGACTAGCCGATACCTAAACATTCAGTACTTC.

V is TRBV5-1 and J is TRBJ2-4, with 9 nucleotides matching TRBD2. The CDR3 spans 21 residues. The germline CDR1 and CDR2 sequences are SGHRS and YFSETQ. Trimming cost V 3 bases and J 0 bases; bases outside gene matches: 19. The CDR3 nucleotides read TGCGCCAGCAGCTGGGGCGGGGTAGCGGGGGATGAAACCCTAGCCAAAAACATTCAGTACTTC. Its protein product is CASSWGGVAGDETLAKNIQYF.

This rearrangement joins TRBV7-8 to TRBJ1-1; D gene uncertain. The germline gives CDR1 SGHVS, CDR2 FQNEAQ. V lost 2 bases, J lost 6 bases, and 4 bases lay in between. The CDR3 extends over 11 amino acids. CDR3 sequence reads: CASSLQAEAFF. CDR3 sequence (DNA): TGTGCCAGCAGCTTACAGGCTGAAGCTTTCTTT. Using reference TRBV7-8 and TRBJ1-1 for the parts outside the CDR3, the full variable domain is GAGVSQSPRYKVAKRGQDVALRCDPISGHVSLFWYQQALGQGPEFLTYFQNEAQLDKSGLPSDRFFAERPEGSVSTLKIQRTQQEDSAVYLCASSLQAEAFFGQGTRLTVV.

This chain's CDR3 is CASRGGPQNNQPQHF. As DNA, the CDR3 is TGTGCCAGCAGAGGCGGGCCCCAAAACAATCAGCCCCAGCATTTT. This chain joins TRBV6-5 and TRBJ1-5; no clear D gene. The CDR3 has 15 residues. The V gene lost 6 bases and the J gene lost 3 bases, with 15 bases spanning the gap. CDR1 is MNHEY, CDR2 SVGAGI, per germline.

A few counts support this clone. This rearrangement joins TRBV28 to TRBJ1-2; D uncertain. The CDR3 is made up of 13 amino acids. Trimming stripped 10 bases from V and 4 bases from J, with 16 bases between. Germline V CDR1 and CDR2: MDHEN, SYDVKM. The CDR3, as DNA: TGTGCCATCCACTCCCTTATCGGCTATGGCTACACCTTC. Protein: CAIHSLIGYGYTF.

The CDR3 loop is CASSPSQGTANEKLFF. The DNA of the CDR3 is TGTGCCAGCAGCCCGTCACAGGGGACGGCTAATGAAAAACTGTTTTTT. The rearrangement joins TRBV7-8 to TRBJ1-4, with 7 bases matching TRBD1. Per the germline V gene, CDR1 is SGHVS and CDR2 is FQNEAQ. V lost 5 bases, J lost 3 bases, and 9 bases stayed unmatched. CDR3 length: 16 amino acids.

CDR3 bases: TGTGCCAGCAGCCAAACAGGGGGCGGACACTATGGCTACACCTTC. Translating it yields CASSQTGGGHYGYTF. V gene TRBV14 combines with J gene TRBJ1-2, with 9 positions matching TRBD1. CDR1 and CDR2 (germline): SGHDN, FVKESK. V lost 2 bases and J lost 3; bases outside the gene matches: 4. The CDR3 consists of 15 residues.

The chain couples TRBV7-2 to TRBJ2-7; D possibly corresponds to TRBD1 (5 bases). V lost 1 base and J 2 bases, leaving 9 bases between the germline ends. The germline V gene encodes CDR1 SGHTA and CDR2 FQGNSA. This CDR3 has 14 amino acids. The CDR3: CASSLGAGPYEQYF. The CDR3 coding sequence is TGTGCCAGCAGCTTAGGGGCAGGGCCCTACGAGCAGTACTTC.

The chain has TRBV19 and TRBJ2-7; 8 bases line up with TRBD1. Germline values: CDR1 LNHDA, CDR2 SQIVND (reference sequence). V shed 6 bases, J shed 6 bases, and the junction held 16 bases outside the gene matches. The CDR3 covers 16 residues. The CDR3, as DNA: TGTGCCAGTAGCCTACTCTATCAGGGGGCTGCCTCCGAGCAGTACTTC. Protein sequence: CASSLLYQGAASEQYF.